This TCR beta chain derives from a study of shared clonotypes between healthy human individuals. Whole-study context: The cohort comprised a couple of women and a few men. Their ages spanned 18 to 49 years. Three plates were used per donor for CD4 naive, three for CD4 memory, two for CD8 naive and one for CD8 memory.

Every immunoSEQ plate was one replicate of a subset's evenly spread DNA. Using immunoSEQ multiplex PCR, the repertoire was profiled, and TCRdb retains in-frame clones only, with some absent. The profile shows 750,000 to 1,000,000 clones, 80% to 95% of them singletons. About this clone itself: Its antigen is not known.

Study-level results: Few donors restricted represented genetic and exposure-history diversity.

Germline CDR1 is LNHDA and CDR2 is SQIVND (reference sequence). This CDR3 comprises 14 residues. V was shortened by 6 bases and J by 1 base, with 13 bases between the two germline ends. Selected positively for CCR7 and CD45RO-negative, naive CD8 cells excluded terminally differentiated effector memory CD45RA+ cells. The receptor was isolated from a man aged 25 to 40 in good health. What was sequenced was naive CD8+ T cells sorted from blood. The rearrangement joins TRBV19 to TRBJ2-7; D uncertain. The CDR3 sequence is CASSPARVSYEQYF. The CDR3 DNA reads TGTGCCAGTAGCCCCGCCCGCGTATCCTACGAGCAGTACTTC.